The sequence of this TCR beta chain was determined in a study of blood T cell repertoires in COVID-19. Study-level background: Nucleic acid was either cDNA or gDNA, and it came from T cells, B-cell-depleted T cells, or PBMCs.

In the authors' methods: Estimates of nucleated cell counts were drawn from the amplification of reference gene primers. The method was immunoSEQ multiplex PCR; TCRdb's version includes in-frame clones alone and lacks a portion of them. V and J calls and clone size are those listed in that table; D and trimming were worked out from the DNA. The table has 350,000 or so clones, approximately 89% seen once. The CDR3 runs to 16 residues. Germline V CDR1 and CDR2: SGHTS, YDEGEE. The V and J ends lost 0 bases and 5 bases, in that order; junction bases with no gene match: 7. Seattle participants joined during active infection and were tracked over time.

The chain recombines TRBV5-8 with TRBJ1-4; the match to TRBD1 covers 7 bases. Source material: peripheral blood. The receptor was derived from a woman aged 60-75 years with COVID-19, enrolled during active disease. This chain's CDR3 is CASSLGDRDSNEKLFF. In nucleotides, the CDR3 is TGTGCCAGCAGCTTGGGGGACAGAGATTCAAATGAAAAACTGTTTTTT.